Presented here are 25 T cell receptor beta chains from one specimen sequenced in a study of blood T cell repertoires in COVID-19. The assay was immunoSEQ multiplex PCR, and TCRdb's table has in-frame clones only and misses some. The sample holds 210,000 or so clones; about 90% are singletons and the top ten take 1.9%. Source material: peripheral blood. The receptor source for this set is a man aged 35-49 years with active or convalescent COVID-19.

Here the CDR3 DNA reads TGTGCCACCAGTGACCGTACAGGGGGGGCCGAGACCCAGTACTTC. Amino acid sequence: CATSDRTGGAETQYF. The V and J genes are TRBV24-1 and TRBJ2-5; maybe TRBD1 (8 bases). CDR3 length equals 15 residues. V gave up 4 bases and J gave up 5 bases, with 16 bases separating them. Germline V gene sequence: CDR1 KGHDR, CDR2 SFDVKD.

This chain links TRBV5-6 with TRBJ2-5, with D unclear. CDR1 is SGHDT, CDR2 YYEEEE, per germline. Trimming stripped 3 bases from V and 5 bases from J, with 14 bases between. The CDR3 runs to 14 residues. The CDR3 is CASSSGLPGETQYF. The CDR3 DNA sequence: TGTGCCAGCAGCTCCGGTCTTCCCGGGGAGACCCAGTACTTC.

The rearrangement uses TRBV15 and TRBJ2-7; D is possibly TRBD1 (5 bases). Trimming cost V 1 base and J 2 bases, with 12 bases left between them. The CDR3 spans 15 residues. Germline V gene lookup returns CDR1 LNHNV and CDR2 YYDKDF (reference sequence). For the CDR3, the DNA is TGTGCCACCAGCAGAGGGACACGTGTGACCTACGAGCAGTACTTC. This sequence encodes CATSRGTRVTYEQYF.

The V call is TRBV27, the J call TRBJ1-1, with D possibly TRBD1 on 6 matching bases. Trimming cost V 2 bases and J 1 base, with 11 bases left between them. CDR3 size: 15 residues. Germline CDR1 MNHEY, CDR2 SMNVEV (reference sequence). CDR3 sequence reads: CASSLMGAGNTEAFF. CDR3 nucleotides: TGTGCCAGCAGTTTAATGGGGGCAGGGAACACTGAAGCTTTCTTT.

This chain joins TRBV18 and TRBJ1-4; D ambiguous. Trimming removed 3 bases at V and 3 bases at J, with 11 bases between. Germline CDR1 KGHSH, CDR2 LQKENI. This CDR3 has 15 amino acids. DNA of the CDR3: TGTGCCAGCTCACCTGTACGGGTTTCTAATGAAAAACTGTTTTTT. Its protein product is CASSPVRVSNEKLFF.

The chain carries TRBV27 and TRBJ2-7, with TRBD1 identical over 9 bases. The CDR3 covers 14 residues. CDR1 and CDR2 from the germline V gene are MNHEY and SMNVEV (reference sequence). J was trimmed by 5 bases and V by 2 bases; bases with no gene match: 4. The DNA of the CDR3 is TGTGCCAGCAGTTTAGACAGGGGGTCGAACGAGCAGTACTTC. It translates to CASSLDRGSNEQYF.

This clone is a singleton in its sample. Other DNA sequences within the sample encode an identical CDR3. V usage is TRBV7-9 and J usage is TRBJ2-1; D gene unclear. V lost 5 bases and J 4 bases, leaving 6 bases between the germline ends. Germline lookup yields CDR1 SEHNR and CDR2 FQNEAQ (reference sequence). This CDR3 is 12 amino acids long. This CDR3 is CASSPGYNEQFF. CDR3 DNA: TGTGCCAGCAGCCCCGGTTACAATGAGCAGTTCTTC.

The chain uses TRBV7-8 and TRBJ2-5, with a possible D match to TRBD1 (5 bases). Deletions cut 6 bases from V and 4 bases from J, with 15 bases between. Germline V lookup: CDR1 SGHVS, CDR2 FQNEAQ. CDR3 length: 14 amino acids. The CDR3 region has the DNA TGTGCCAGCAGGCCCATCAGGGATGCAGAGACCCAGTACTTC. Translated, it gives CASRPIRDAETQYF.

This chain joins TRBV6-2 or TRBV6-3 and TRBJ1-2; the match to TRBD1 covers 9 bases. The junction had 8 bases not matched to a gene; V was cut back by 4 bases and J by 8 bases. The CDR3 loop spans 14 amino acids. Germline V CDR1 and CDR2: MNHEY, SVGEGT. The CDR3, as DNA: TGTGCCAGCAGTTTCGCCGGGACAGGGCCCGGCTACACCTTC. This sequence encodes CASSFAGTGPGYTF.

The gene calls are TRBV19 and TRBJ2-3, with D tentatively TRBD1 (6 bases). The CDR3 is 16 amino acids. CDR1 and CDR2 from the germline V gene are LNHDA and SQIVND (reference sequence). Deletions cut 3 bases from V and 6 bases from J, with 19 bases between. CDR3 sequence reads: CASSIQFRQDSDTQYF. In DNA form, the CDR3 reads TGTGCCAGTAGTATTCAATTCCGACAGGACTCCGATACGCAGTATTTT.

The chain recombines TRBV27 with TRBJ1-5; D possibly corresponds to TRBD1 (5 bases). CDR1 and CDR2 from the germline V gene are MNHEY and SMNVEV (reference sequence). This CDR3 region has 17 residues. V was cut by 0 bases and J by 3 bases, with 15 bases left in between. CDR3 sequence reads: CASSLSGGVGFNQPQHF. The CDR3 bases are TGTGCCAGCAGTTTATCTGGAGGGGTGGGGTTCAATCAGCCCCAGCATTTT.

The chain links TRBV30 to TRBJ1-6, with D tentatively TRBD1 (6 bases). CDR3 length: 14 amino acids. Trimming removed 6 bases at V and 0 bases at J, with 9 bases between. The V gene's germline CDR1 is GTSNPN and CDR2 SVGIG (reference sequence). CDR3 DNA: TGTGCCTGTACAGGGAGCTCCTATAATTCACCCCTCCACTTT. Translating it yields CACTGSSYNSPLHF.

J is TRBJ2-1 and V is TRBV2, with 11 bases lining up with TRBD2. CDR1 SNHLY and CDR2 FYNNEI come from the germline V gene. The V gene end was trimmed by 0 bases and the J gene end by 4 bases; junction bases not matched to a gene: 14. The CDR3 is made up of 20 amino acids. The CDR3 DNA reads as TGTGCCAGCAGTGAAGCATTGACTAGCGGGGACAAAGGGGGATACAATGAGCAGTTCTTC. Its protein is CASSEALTSGDKGGYNEQFF.

V usage is TRBV28 and J usage is TRBJ1-4; D perhaps matches TRBD1 (5 bases). V shed 8 bases and J shed 0 bases, with 10 bases lying between them. Germline assignment: CDR1 MDHEN and CDR2 SYDVKM. The length of the CDR3 is 14 residues. CDR3: CASGVTATNEKLFF. For the CDR3, the DNA is TGTGCCAGCGGAGTGACAGCAACTAATGAAAAACTGTTTTTT.

V and J are TRBV24-1 and TRBJ2-3; 9 nucleotides match TRBD2. Germline CDR1 is KGHDR and CDR2 is SFDVKD. The CDR3 loop spans 17 amino acids. Trimming removed 2 bases from V and 1 base from J; junction bases left unmatched: 6. CDR3 sequence: CATSDSPIAGGTDTQYF. CDR3 nucleotides: TGTGCCACCAGTGATTCCCCTATAGCGGGGGGCACAGATACGCAGTATTTT.

The J gene is TRBJ2-3, the V gene TRBV5-1; 11 bases map to TRBD2. After removal of 1 base from V and 6 bases from J, the junction contained 4 bases not matched to a gene. This CDR3 is built from 15 residues. Germline V gene lookup returns CDR1 SGHRS and CDR2 YFSETQ. The CDR3: CASSLPSGRPDTQYF. The CDR3 nucleotides read TGCGCCAGCAGCTTGCCTAGCGGGAGGCCCGATACGCAGTATTTT. The complete variable domain, with remaining parts taken from reference TRBV5-1 and TRBJ2-3, reads KAGVTQTPRYLIKTRGQQVTLSCSPISGHRSVSWYQQTPGQGLQFLFEYFSETQRNKGNFPGRFSGRQFSNSRSEMNVSTLELGDSALYLCASSLPSGRPDTQYFGPGTRLTVL.

The chain links TRBV5-6 to TRBJ1-2; unclear D gene. CDR3 length: 12 residues. Trimming took off 0 bases at V and 5 bases at J, with 5 bases between the two ends. Per the germline V gene, CDR1 is SGHDT and CDR2 is YYEEEE. This CDR3 reads CASSLEEYGYTF. Here the CDR3 DNA reads TGTGCCAGCAGCTTGGAGGAGTATGGCTACACCTTC.

The gene calls are TRBV5-6 and TRBJ2-1; TRBD1 aligns across 7 bases. After removal of 0 bases from V and 3 bases from J, the junction contained 9 bases not matched to a gene. CDR3 size: 17 residues. Germline loops: CDR1 SGHDT, CDR2 YYEEEE. CDR3 protein: CASSLVGVQGRYNEQFF. CDR3 coding DNA: TGTGCCAGCAGCTTGGTGGGGGTACAGGGGCGCTACAATGAGCAGTTCTTC.

This clone was recorded only once. V usage is TRBV5-1 and J usage is TRBJ2-6; TRBD1 aligns across 9 bases. CDR1 and CDR2 from the germline V gene are SGHRS and YFSETQ. V lost 4 bases to trimming and J lost 0 bases; unmatched junction nucleotides: 5. The CDR3 totals 17 residues. The CDR3 coding sequence is TGCGCCAGCAGCCCCGGACAGGGGACCTCTGGGGCCAACGTCCTGACTTTC. Translated: CASSPGQGTSGANVLTF.

The chain carries TRBV7-2 and TRBJ2-1; D ambiguous. The germline CDR1 and CDR2 sequences are SGHTA and FQGNSA. The length of the CDR3 is 12 residues. V lost 2 bases, J lost 9 bases, and 8 bases lay in between. The CDR3 DNA sequence: TGTGCCAGCAGCTTACCGAGCCTTGAGCAGTTCTTC. This translates into CASSLPSLEQFF.

The chain recombines TRBV28 with TRBJ2-6; D call uncertain. V lost 5 bases and J 2 bases, leaving 7 bases between the germline ends. Germline assignment: CDR1 MDHEN and CDR2 SYDVKM. This CDR3 is 14 amino acids long. DNA for the CDR3: TGTGCCAGCAGTCTCTCCGCTGGGGCCAACGTCCTGACTTTC. Protein sequence: CASSLSAGANVLTF. The full variable domain, rest sourced from reference TRBV28 and TRBJ2-6, is DVKVTQSSRYLVKRTGEKVFLECVQDMDHENMFWYRQDPGLGLRLIYFSYDVKMKEKGDIPEGYSVSREKKERFSLILESASTNQTSMYLCASSLSAGANVLTFGAGSRLTVL.

This rearrangement joins TRBV5-6 to TRBJ1-6; D gene ambiguous. The CDR3 loop spans 14 amino acids. Trimming removed 4 bases from V and 8 bases from J, with 13 bases in between. Germline CDR1 is SGHDT and CDR2 is YYEEEE. The CDR3 DNA follows: TGTGCCAGCAGCCGAGGGAGTTCGGATTCACCCCTCCACTTT. The encoded protein is CASSRGSSDSPLHF.

The gene calls are TRBV18 and TRBJ1-1; 9 nucleotides match TRBD1. CDR3 size: 17 residues. Germline lookup yields CDR1 KGHSH and CDR2 LQKENI. Losses at the gene ends were 4 bases for V and 1 base for J; bases not matched to a gene: 10. The CDR3 spells CASSLLGTGTSNTEAFF. Written as DNA, the CDR3 is TGTGCCAGCTCACTCCTAGGGACAGGGACCTCGAACACTGAAGCTTTCTTT. The full variable domain, in which reference TRBV18 and TRBJ1-1 provide the parts outside the CDR3, is NAGVMQNPRHLVRRRGQEARLRCSPMKGHSHVYWYRQLPEEGLKFMVYLQKENIIDESGMPKERFSAEFPKEGPSILRIQQVVRGDSAAYFCASSLLGTGTSNTEAFFGQGTRLTVV.

V gene TRBV30 combines with J gene TRBJ2-3; 7 bases map to TRBD1. The CDR3 spans 13 residues. V shed 0 bases and J 14 bases; nucleotides not matched to a gene: 11. CDR1 GTSNPN and CDR2 SVGIG come from the germline V gene (reference sequence). CDR3 protein: CAWSVRIRDSLYF. The CDR3 DNA reads TGTGCCTGGAGTGTACGCATTCGGGACAGTTTGTATTTT. Combining the CDR3 with reference TRBV30 and TRBJ2-3 gives the whole variable domain SQTIHQWPATLVQPVGSPLSLECTVEGTSNPNLYWYRQAAGRGLQLLFYSVGIGQISSEVPQNLSASRPQDRQFILSSKKLLLSDSGFYLCAWSVRIRDSLYFGPGTRLTVL.

The chain has TRBV27 and TRBJ2-7; tentative D call: TRBD2 (6 bases). CDR1 is MNHEY and CDR2 is SMNVEV in the germline V gene (reference sequence). The CDR3 is 16 residues long. The V and J ends lost 2 bases and 0 bases respectively, with 14 bases between them. As DNA, the CDR3 is TGTGCCAGCAGTTTAGTCGGCCTAGCGCACTCCTACGAGCAGTACTTC. This gives the protein CASSLVGLAHSYEQYF.